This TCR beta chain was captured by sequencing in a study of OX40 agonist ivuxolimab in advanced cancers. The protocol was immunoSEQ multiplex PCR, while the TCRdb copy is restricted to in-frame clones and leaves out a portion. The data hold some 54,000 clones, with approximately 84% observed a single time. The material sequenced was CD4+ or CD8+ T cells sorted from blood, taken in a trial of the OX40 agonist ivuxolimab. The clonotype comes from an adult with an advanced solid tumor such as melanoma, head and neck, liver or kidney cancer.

The CDR3 bases are TGTGCCAGCAGTTCTACAGCAGATACGCAGTATTTT. Its translation is CASSSTADTQYF. The chain employs TRBV6-6 and TRBJ2-3, with D hard to call. The CDR3 totals 12 residues. The germline V gene has CDR1 MNHNY and CDR2 SVGAGI (reference sequence). With 4 bases removed from V and 4 bases from J, the gap between germline ends came to 6 bases.